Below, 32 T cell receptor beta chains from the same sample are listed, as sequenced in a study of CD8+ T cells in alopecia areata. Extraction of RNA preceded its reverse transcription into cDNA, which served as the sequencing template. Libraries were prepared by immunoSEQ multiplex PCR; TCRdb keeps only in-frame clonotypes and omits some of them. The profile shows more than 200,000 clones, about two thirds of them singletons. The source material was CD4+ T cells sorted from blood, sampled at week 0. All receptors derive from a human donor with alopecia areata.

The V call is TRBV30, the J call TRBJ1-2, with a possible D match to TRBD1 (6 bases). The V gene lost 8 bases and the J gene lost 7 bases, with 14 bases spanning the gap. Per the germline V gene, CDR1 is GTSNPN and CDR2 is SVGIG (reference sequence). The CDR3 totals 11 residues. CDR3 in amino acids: CAQRGHSGYTF. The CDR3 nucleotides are TGTGCCCAAAGGGGACACTCTGGCTACACCTTC.

CDR3: CASSQFSAAKEPEKLFF. For the CDR3, the DNA is TGCGCCAGCAGTCAATTTTCGGCGGCCAAGGAGCCTGAAAAACTGTTTTTT. This chain joins TRBV23-1 and TRBJ1-4; D is undetermined. TRBV23-1 is classed as an ORF, of uncertain function. The CDR3 has 17 amino acids. Trimming stripped 1 base from V and 7 bases from J, with 19 bases between.

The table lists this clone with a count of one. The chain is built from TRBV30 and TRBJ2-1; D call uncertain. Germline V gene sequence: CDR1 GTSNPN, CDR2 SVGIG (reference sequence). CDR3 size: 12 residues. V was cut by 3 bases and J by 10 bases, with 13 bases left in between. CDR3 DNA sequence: TGTGCCTGGAGGACTCTAGTTGGCGAGCAGTTCTTC. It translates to CAWRTLVGEQFF.

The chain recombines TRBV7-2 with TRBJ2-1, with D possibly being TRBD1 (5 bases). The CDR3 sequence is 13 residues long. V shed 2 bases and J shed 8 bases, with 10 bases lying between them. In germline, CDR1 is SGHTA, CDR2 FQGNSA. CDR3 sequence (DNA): TGTGCCAGCAGCTTATATCTGGGGCATGAGCAGTTCTTC. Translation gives CASSLYLGHEQFF.

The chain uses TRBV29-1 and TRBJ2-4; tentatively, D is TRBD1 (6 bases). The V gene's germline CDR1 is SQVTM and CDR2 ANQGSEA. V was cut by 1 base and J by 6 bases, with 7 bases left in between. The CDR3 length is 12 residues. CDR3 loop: CSVEVQGNIQYF. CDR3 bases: TGCAGCGTTGAAGTACAGGGAAACATTCAGTACTTC. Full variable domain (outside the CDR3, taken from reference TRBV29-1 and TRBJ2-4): SAVISQKPSRDICQRGTSLTIQCQVDSQVTMMFWYRQQPGQSLTLIATANQGSEATYESGFVIDKFPISRPNLTFSTLTVSNMSPEDSSIYLCSVEVQGNIQYFGAGTRLSVL.

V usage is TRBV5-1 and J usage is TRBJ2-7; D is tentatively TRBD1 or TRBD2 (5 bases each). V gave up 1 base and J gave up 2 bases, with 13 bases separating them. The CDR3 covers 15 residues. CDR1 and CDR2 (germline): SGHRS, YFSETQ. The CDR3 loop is CASSLNPGRPYEQYF. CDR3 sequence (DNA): TGCGCCAGCAGCTTGAATCCGGGACGACCCTACGAGCAGTACTTC.

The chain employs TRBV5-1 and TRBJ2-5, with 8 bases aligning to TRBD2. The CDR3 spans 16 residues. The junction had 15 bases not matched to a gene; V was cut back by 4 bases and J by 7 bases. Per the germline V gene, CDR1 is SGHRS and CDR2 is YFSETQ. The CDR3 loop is CASSRGTSLSFGTQYF. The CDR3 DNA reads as TGCGCCAGCAGCCGGGGGACTAGTCTTTCGTTCGGGACCCAGTACTTC.

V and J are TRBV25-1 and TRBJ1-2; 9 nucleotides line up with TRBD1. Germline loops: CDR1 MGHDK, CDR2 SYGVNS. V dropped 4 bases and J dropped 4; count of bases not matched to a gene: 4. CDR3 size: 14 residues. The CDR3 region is CASSGGTGIYGYTF. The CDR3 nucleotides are TGTGCCAGCAGTGGCGGGACAGGGATCTATGGCTACACCTTC.

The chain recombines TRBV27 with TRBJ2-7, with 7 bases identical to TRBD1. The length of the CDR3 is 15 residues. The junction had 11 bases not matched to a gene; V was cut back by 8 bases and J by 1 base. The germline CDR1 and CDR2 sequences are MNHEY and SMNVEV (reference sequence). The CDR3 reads CASGSTGTVSYEQYF. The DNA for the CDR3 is TGTGCCAGCGGGTCCACCGGGACAGTGTCCTACGAGCAGTACTTC.

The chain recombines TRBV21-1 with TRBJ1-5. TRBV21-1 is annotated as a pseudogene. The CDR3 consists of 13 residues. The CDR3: CARPGRENQPQHF. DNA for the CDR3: TGTGCCAGACCGGGACGGGAAAATCAGCCCCAGCATTTT.

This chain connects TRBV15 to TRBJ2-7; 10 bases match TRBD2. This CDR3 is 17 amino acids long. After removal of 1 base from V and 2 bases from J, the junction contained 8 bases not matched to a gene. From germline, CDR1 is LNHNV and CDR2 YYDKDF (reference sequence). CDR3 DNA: TGTGCCACCAGCAGAGGTAGCATAGCGGGGGGCACCTACGAGCAGTACTTC. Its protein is CATSRGSIAGGTYEQYF. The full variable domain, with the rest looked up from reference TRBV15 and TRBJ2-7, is DAMVIQNPRYQVTQFGKPVTLSCSQTLNHNVMYWYQQKSSQAPKLLFHYYDKDFNNEADTPDNFQSRRPNTSFCFLDIRSPGLGDTAMYLCATSRGSIAGGTYEQYFGPGTRLTVT.

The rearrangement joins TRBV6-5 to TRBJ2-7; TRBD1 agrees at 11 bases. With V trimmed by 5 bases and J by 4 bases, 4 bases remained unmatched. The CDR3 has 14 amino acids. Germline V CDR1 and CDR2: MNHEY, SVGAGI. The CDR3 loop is CASSTGTGGYEQYF. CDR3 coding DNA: TGTGCCAGCAGTACCGGGACAGGGGGTTACGAGCAGTACTTC.

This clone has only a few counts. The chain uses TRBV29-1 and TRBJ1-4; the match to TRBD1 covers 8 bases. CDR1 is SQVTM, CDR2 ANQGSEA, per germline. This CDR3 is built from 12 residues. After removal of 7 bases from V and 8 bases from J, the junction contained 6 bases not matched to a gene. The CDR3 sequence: CSAGQGTEKLFF. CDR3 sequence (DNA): TGCAGCGCAGGACAGGGTACCGAAAAACTGTTTTTT.

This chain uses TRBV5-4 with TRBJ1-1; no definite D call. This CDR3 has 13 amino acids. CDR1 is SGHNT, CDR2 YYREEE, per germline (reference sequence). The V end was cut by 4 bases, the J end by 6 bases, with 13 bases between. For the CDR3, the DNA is TGTGCCAGCAGCGACGGGGATCGGGCTGAAGCTTTCTTT. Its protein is CASSDGDRAEAFF.

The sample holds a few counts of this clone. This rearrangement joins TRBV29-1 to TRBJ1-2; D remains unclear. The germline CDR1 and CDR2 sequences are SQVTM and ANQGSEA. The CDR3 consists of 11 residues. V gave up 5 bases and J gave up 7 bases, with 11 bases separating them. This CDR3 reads CSVSPRSGYTF. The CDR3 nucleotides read TGCAGCGTTTCCCCCAGGTCTGGCTACACCTTC.

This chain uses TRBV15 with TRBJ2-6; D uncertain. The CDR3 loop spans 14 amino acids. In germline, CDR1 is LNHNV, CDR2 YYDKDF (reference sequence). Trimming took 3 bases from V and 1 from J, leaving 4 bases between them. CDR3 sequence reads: CATSRLSGANVLTF. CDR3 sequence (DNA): TGTGCCACCAGCAGGTTATCTGGGGCCAACGTCCTGACTTTC.

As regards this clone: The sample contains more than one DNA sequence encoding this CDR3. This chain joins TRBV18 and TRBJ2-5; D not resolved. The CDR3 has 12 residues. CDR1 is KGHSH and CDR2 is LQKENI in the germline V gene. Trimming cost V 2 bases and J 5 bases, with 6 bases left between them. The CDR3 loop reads CASSPGQETQYF. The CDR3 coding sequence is TGTGCCAGCTCACCAGGGCAGGAGACCCAGTACTTC.

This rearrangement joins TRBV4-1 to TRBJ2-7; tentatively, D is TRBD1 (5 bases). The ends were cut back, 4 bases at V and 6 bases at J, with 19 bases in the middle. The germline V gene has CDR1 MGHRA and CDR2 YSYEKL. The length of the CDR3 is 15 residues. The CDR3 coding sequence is TGCGCCAGCAGCCCTGAACGGCAGGGCCATGTCGAGCAGTACTTC. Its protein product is CASSPERQGHVEQYF.

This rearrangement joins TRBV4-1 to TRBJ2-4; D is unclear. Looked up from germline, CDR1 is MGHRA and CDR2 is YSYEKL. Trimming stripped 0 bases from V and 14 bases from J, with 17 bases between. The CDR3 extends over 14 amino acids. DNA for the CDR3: TGCGCCAGCAGCCAAGAAGTCAGTTTGAGAGGAAAGTACTTC. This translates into CASSQEVSLRGKYF.

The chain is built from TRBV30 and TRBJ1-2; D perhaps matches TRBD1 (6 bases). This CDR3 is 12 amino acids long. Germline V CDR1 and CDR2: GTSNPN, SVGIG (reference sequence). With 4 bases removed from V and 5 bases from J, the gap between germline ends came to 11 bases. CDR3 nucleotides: TGTGCCTGGATGGCCAGGGGATATGGCTACACCTTC. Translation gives CAWMARGYGYTF.

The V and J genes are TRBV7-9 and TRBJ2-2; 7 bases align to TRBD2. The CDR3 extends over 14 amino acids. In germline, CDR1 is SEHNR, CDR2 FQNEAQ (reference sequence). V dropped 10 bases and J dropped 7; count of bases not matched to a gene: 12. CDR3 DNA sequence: TGTGCCATCTCCAGGGAGGGGCGACGCGGGGAGCTGTTTTTT. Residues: CAISREGRRGELFF.

CDR3 coding DNA: TGTGCCTGGAGACGGCAGGGGGTCTCCTACGAGCAGTACTTC. Residues: CAWRRQGVSYEQYF. The rearrangement joins TRBV30 to TRBJ2-7; 7 bases line up with TRBD1. The germline CDR1 and CDR2 sequences are GTSNPN and SVGIG (reference sequence). With 3 bases clipped from V and 0 bases from J, the junction kept 5 bases outside the gene matches. This CDR3 has 14 amino acids.

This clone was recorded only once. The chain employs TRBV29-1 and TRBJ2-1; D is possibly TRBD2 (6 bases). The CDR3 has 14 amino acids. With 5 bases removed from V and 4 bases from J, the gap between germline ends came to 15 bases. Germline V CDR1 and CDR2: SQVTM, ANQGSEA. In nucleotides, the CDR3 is TGCAGCGTTCAAGGGACTTCAACTTACAATGAGCAGTTCTTC. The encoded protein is CSVQGTSTYNEQFF.

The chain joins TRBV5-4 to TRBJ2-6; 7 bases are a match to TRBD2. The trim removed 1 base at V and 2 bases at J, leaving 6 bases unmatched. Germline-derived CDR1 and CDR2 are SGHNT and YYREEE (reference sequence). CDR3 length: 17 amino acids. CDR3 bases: TGTGCCAGCAGCTTGCCTAGCGGAAACCCTGGGGCCAACGTCCTGACTTTC. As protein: CASSLPSGNPGANVLTF.

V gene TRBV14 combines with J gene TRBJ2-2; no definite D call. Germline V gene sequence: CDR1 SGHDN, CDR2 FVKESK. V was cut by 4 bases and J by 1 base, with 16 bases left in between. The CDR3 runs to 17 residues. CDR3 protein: CASSRDTGLENTGELFF. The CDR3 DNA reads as TGTGCCAGCAGCCGAGACACGGGTCTAGAGAACACCGGGGAGCTGTTTTTT.

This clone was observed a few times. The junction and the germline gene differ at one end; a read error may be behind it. CDR3 in amino acids: CSAWGPTERDF. The CDR3 DNA follows: TGCAGTGCTTGGGGGCCTACAGAACGTGACTTC. V gene TRBV20-1 combines with J gene TRBJ2-5; maybe TRBD1 (6 bases). Germline-derived CDR1 and CDR2 are DFQATT and SNEGSKA (reference sequence). This CDR3 is 11 amino acids long.

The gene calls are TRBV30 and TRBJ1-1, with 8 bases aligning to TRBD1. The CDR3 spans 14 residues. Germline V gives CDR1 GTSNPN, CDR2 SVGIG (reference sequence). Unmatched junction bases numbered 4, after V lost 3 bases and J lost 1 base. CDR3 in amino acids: CAWSFGQGNTEAFF. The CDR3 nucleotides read TGTGCCTGGAGCTTTGGACAGGGGAACACTGAAGCTTTCTTT.

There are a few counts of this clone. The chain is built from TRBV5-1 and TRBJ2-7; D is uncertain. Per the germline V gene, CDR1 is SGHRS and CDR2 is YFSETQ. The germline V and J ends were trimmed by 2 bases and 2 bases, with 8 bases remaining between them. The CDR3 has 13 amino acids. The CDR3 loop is CASSFLGTYEQYF. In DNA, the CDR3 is TGCGCCAGCAGCTTCTTAGGGACCTACGAGCAGTACTTC.

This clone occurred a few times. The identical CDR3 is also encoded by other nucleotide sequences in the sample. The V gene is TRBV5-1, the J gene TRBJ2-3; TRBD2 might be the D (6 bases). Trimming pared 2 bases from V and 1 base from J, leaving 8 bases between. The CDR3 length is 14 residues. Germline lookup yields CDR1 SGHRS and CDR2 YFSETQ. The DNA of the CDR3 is TGCGCCAGCAGCTTTAGCGGTGGCACAGATACGCAGTATTTT. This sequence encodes CASSFSGGTDTQYF.

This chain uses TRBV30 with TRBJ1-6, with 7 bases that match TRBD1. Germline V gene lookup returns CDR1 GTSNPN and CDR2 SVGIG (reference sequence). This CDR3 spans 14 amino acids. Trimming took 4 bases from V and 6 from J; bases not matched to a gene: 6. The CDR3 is CAWTPTGPNSPLHF. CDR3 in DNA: TGTGCCTGGACCCCGACAGGGCCTAATTCACCCCTCCACTTT. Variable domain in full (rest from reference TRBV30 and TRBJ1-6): SQTIHQWPATLVQPVGSPLSLECTVEGTSNPNLYWYRQAAGRGLQLLFYSVGIGQISSEVPQNLSASRPQDRQFILSSKKLLLSDSGFYLCAWTPTGPNSPLHFGNGTRLTVT.

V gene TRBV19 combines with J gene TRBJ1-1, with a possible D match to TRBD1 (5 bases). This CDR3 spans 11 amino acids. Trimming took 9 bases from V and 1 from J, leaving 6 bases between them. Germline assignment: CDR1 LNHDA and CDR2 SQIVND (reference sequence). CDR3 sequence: CASGQNTEAFF. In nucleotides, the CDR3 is TGTGCCAGCGGACAGAACACTGAAGCTTTCTTT. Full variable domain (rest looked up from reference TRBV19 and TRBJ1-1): DGGITQSPKYLFRKEGQNVTLSCEQNLNHDAMYWYRQDPGQGLRLIYYSQIVNDFQKGDIAEGYSVSREKKESFPLTVTSAQKNPTAFYLCASGQNTEAFFGQGTRLTVV.

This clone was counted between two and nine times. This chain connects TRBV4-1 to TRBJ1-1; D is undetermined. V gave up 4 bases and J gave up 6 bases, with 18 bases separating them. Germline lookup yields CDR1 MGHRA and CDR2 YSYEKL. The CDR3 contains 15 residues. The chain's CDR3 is CASSREGGISPEAFF. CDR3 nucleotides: TGCGCCAGCAGCCGCGAGGGAGGGATATCGCCTGAAGCTTTCTTT.